The 8 T cell receptor beta chains given below trace back to one sample, sequenced in a study of technical replicates of blood from several donors. Sequencing used immunoSEQ multiplex PCR; TCRdb keeps in-frame clones, though not all of them. The sample has over 55,000 clones; roughly 91% are singletons. Sample: PBMCs. These receptors all come from a human donor in good health. Some clones in this sample may be carry-over from other donors' samples.

The V and J genes are TRBV5-8 and TRBJ2-5; D might be TRBD1 (6 bases). This CDR3 spans 14 amino acids. Germline V CDR1 and CDR2: SGHTS, YDEGEE. V was clipped by 0 bases and J by 7 bases, with 13 bases between them. CDR3 sequence: CASSLEGTRVTQYF. Here the CDR3 DNA reads TGTGCCAGCAGCTTGGAAGGGACAAGAGTGACCCAGTACTTC.

The rearrangement links TRBV6-1 to TRBJ2-7; D is undetermined. The CDR3 has 12 amino acids. Germline-derived CDR1 and CDR2 are MNHNS and SASEGT. With 1 base removed from V and 9 bases from J, the gap between germline ends came to 10 bases. As DNA, the CDR3 is TGTGCCAGCAGTGAAGGGGTGAGGTGGCAGTACTTC. This sequence encodes CASSEGVRWQYF.

The rearrangement joins TRBV4-1 to TRBJ1-1, with TRBD1 matching 7 bases. Germline loops: CDR1 MGHRA, CDR2 YSYEKL. The V and J ends lost 1 base and 3 bases, in that order; junction bases with no gene match: 2. This CDR3 contains 14 residues. CDR3 sequence reads: CASSQGTGYTEAFF. Written as DNA, the CDR3 is TGCGCCAGCAGCCAAGGGACAGGATACACTGAAGCTTTCTTT.

The chain couples TRBV7-2 to TRBJ2-7, with D unresolved. The CDR3 runs to 13 residues. Germline V CDR1 and CDR2: SGHTA, FQGNSA. Trimming shortened V by 3 bases and J by 2 bases, and 8 bases separated the two germline ends. The CDR3 region is CASSFLAPYEQYF. CDR3 nucleotides: TGTGCCAGCAGCTTCTTGGCTCCCTACGAGCAGTACTTC.

This chain uses TRBV6-1 with TRBJ2-3; TRBD2 matches 9 bases. V gave up 2 bases and J gave up 0 bases; unmatched junction bases: 6. Germline V gene lookup returns CDR1 MNHNS and CDR2 SASEGT. CDR3 length: 17 amino acids. The CDR3 protein is CASSETSGYTSTDTQYF. The CDR3 DNA reads as TGTGCCAGCAGTGAAACTAGCGGGTACACTAGCACAGATACGCAGTATTTT.

The chain's CDR3 is CASTGYFTDTQYF. CDR3 DNA: TGTGCGTCTACGGGGTATTTCACAGATACGCAGTATTTT. The chain combines TRBV2 with TRBJ2-3; D may be TRBD2 (5 bases). CDR1 SNHLY and CDR2 FYNNEI come from the germline V gene. The CDR3 runs 13 residues.

This clone was seen only once. The chain uses TRBV11-3 and TRBJ2-3; the D gene is possibly TRBD1 (5 bases). Germline CDR1 and CDR2: SGHNT and YENEEA. This CDR3 has 16 amino acids. V lost 5 bases to trimming and J lost 1 base, with 16 bases between them. DNA for the CDR3: TGTGCCAGCAGCCAATTGGTTCAGGGATGCACAGATACGCAGTATTTT. It specifies CASSQLVQGCTDTQYF.

A single count supports this clone. V and J are TRBV5-1 and TRBJ2-1; 8 nucleotides align to TRBD2. Germline trimming cut 4 bases from V and 7 bases from J; bases unmatched to any gene: 16. There are 17 residues in the CDR3. CDR1 is SGHRS and CDR2 is YFSETQ in the germline V gene. CDR3 in DNA: TGCGCCAGCAGCGCCCCCTGGCGGGAGGCCCATGGAAATGAGCAGTTCTTC. It is translated as CASSAPWREAHGNEQFF.